The 10 T cell receptor beta chains reported below all come from one sample, sequenced in a study of blood T cell repertoires in COVID-19. Sequencing used immunoSEQ multiplex PCR; TCRdb keeps in-frame clones, though not all of them. The sample shows around 230,000 clones, about nine tenths of them seen only once. The sequenced material came from peripheral blood. The receptor source for this set is a man aged 55 to 70 who had recovered from COVID-19.

J is TRBJ2-7 and V is TRBV30; D ambiguous. This CDR3 spans 13 amino acids. V lost 0 bases, J lost 2 bases, and 8 bases lay in between. CDR1 is GTSNPN, CDR2 SVGIG, per germline (reference sequence). As DNA, the CDR3 is TGTGCCTGGAGTGTAAACGGAGCCTACGAGCAGTACTTC. It codes for CAWSVNGAYEQYF.

This chain links TRBV15 with TRBJ2-7; D might be TRBD2 (5 bases). Germline V gives CDR1 LNHNV, CDR2 YYDKDF (reference sequence). This CDR3 region has 16 residues. Trimming removed 2 bases from V and 7 bases from J, with 21 bases in between. DNA of the CDR3: TGTGCCACCAGCAGATTTGACGCCATCGGGGTTGGGGAGCAGTACTTC. The encoded protein is CATSRFDAIGVGEQYF.

This rearrangement joins TRBV7-4 to TRBJ1-5; possibly TRBD1 for D (5 bases). Germline CDR1 is SGHVT and CDR2 is SQSDAQ. This CDR3 region has 12 residues. V was trimmed by 5 bases and J by 9 bases, leaving 11 bases between them. The chain's CDR3 is CASSQDSRPQHF. The CDR3 DNA reads TGTGCCAGCAGCCAAGACAGCAGGCCCCAGCATTTT.

This clone was detected once. V usage is TRBV10-1 and J usage is TRBJ2-3, with 7 bases lining up with TRBD1. Germline loops: CDR1 WNHNN, CDR2 SYGVQD (reference sequence). The junction had 10 bases not matched to a gene; V was cut back by 4 bases and J by 0 bases. The CDR3 loop spans 17 amino acids. The CDR3: CASSGFVGTASTDTQYF. CDR3 DNA: TGCGCCAGCAGTGGATTCGTAGGGACAGCAAGCACAGATACGCAGTATTTT.

The chain combines TRBV5-1 with TRBJ1-6; 9 nucleotides agree with TRBD1. The V gene end was trimmed by 3 bases and the J gene end by 11 bases; junction bases not matched to a gene: 6. This CDR3 is 14 amino acids long. Germline V gene data show CDR1 as SGHRS and CDR2 as YFSETQ. The chain's CDR3 is CASSWDRDGTPLHF. The CDR3 DNA sequence: TGCGCCAGCAGCTGGGACAGGGACGGCACACCCCTCCACTTT.

The chain joins TRBV5-1 to TRBJ2-3; 15 nucleotides line up with TRBD2. Germline CDR1 SGHRS, CDR2 YFSETQ. The length of the CDR3 is 23 residues. Unmatched junction bases numbered 18, after V lost 1 base and J lost 0 bases. The CDR3 spells CASSLTNTGTSGGPLRSTDTQYF. The CDR3 bases are TGCGCCAGCAGCTTGACAAATACCGGGACTAGCGGGGGGCCGCTAAGAAGCACAGATACGCAGTATTTT.

The CDR3 here is CASSDPDRESGQPQHF. In DNA form, the CDR3 reads TGTGCCAGCAGCGACCCCGACAGGGAGTCGGGTCAGCCCCAGCATTTT. The chain uses TRBV9 and TRBJ1-5; 7 bases match TRBD1. J lost 6 bases, V lost 3 bases, and 12 bases had no gene match. This CDR3 has 16 amino acids. Germline CDR1 and CDR2: SGDLS and YYNGEE.

The chain links TRBV10-1 to TRBJ1-6; tentative D call: TRBD1 (5 bases). Trimming cost V 2 bases and J 8 bases, with 10 bases left between them. The CDR3 is 14 amino acids. Germline values: CDR1 WNHNN, CDR2 SYGVQD (reference sequence). CDR3 nucleotides: TGCGCCAGCAGTGAGGCCAGGGCGGATTCACCCCTCCACTTT. Amino acids: CASSEARADSPLHF.

V and J are TRBV10-3 and TRBJ2-3, with 7 bases that match TRBD2. Germline V CDR1 and CDR2: ENHRY, SYGVKD. The J segment lost 3 bases and the V segment lost 5 bases, leaving 5 bases of the junction unmatched. CDR3 length: 14 amino acids. In nucleotides, the CDR3 is TGTGCCATCAGTTGGACTAGAGAAACAGATACGCAGTATTTT. Amino acid sequence: CAISWTRETDTQYF.

V and J are TRBV19 and TRBJ1-6; tentative D call: TRBD1 (5 bases). Trimming took 7 bases from V and 9 from J, leaving 13 bases between them. The CDR3 is 13 residues long. CDR1 LNHDA and CDR2 SQIVND come from the germline V gene (reference sequence). CDR3 DNA sequence: TGTGCCAGTACCGGCAGGGAAGGTTCACCCCTCCACTTT. Amino acids: CASTGREGSPLHF.